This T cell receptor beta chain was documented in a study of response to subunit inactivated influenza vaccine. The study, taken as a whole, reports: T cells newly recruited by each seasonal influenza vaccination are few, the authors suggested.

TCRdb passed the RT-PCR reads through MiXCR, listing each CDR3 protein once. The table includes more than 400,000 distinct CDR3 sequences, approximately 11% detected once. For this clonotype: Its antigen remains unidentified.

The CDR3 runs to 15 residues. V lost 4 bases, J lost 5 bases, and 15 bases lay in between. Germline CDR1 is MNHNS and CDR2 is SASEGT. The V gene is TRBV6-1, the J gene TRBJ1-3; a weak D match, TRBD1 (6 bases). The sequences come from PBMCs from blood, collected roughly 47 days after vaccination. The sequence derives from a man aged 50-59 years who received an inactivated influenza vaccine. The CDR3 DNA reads TGTGCCAGCAGTGTTTCCTACAGGGAAAGAAACACCATATATTTT. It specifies CASSVSYRERNTIYF.